The rows below give T cell receptor beta chains drawn from one sample of a study of blood T cells in healthy people across ages. TCRdb reprocessed the 5' RACE reads with MiXCR, giving one entry per CDR3 protein. The profile shows 850,000 to 1,300,000 distinct CDR3 sequences, around 45% of them singletons. Specimen: blood. The receptors derive from a woman aged 55-69 years in good health. Both conserved end residues are part of each CDR3.

TRBJ2-7 TRBV12-3/TRBV12-4 CASSSPQRLAGGIAYYEQYF
TRBJ2-1 TRBV12-3/TRBV12-4 CASGGGPLRGNEQFF
TRBJ2-7 TRBV5-6 CASSIGTYYEQYF
TRBJ2-7 TRBV11-2 CASSPELAGRYEQYF
TRBJ2-1 TRBV18 CASSPGQGAINEQFF
TRBJ2-1 TRBV20-1 CSARTLAAYNEQFF
TRBJ1-5 TRBV27 CASSLAGRLNQPQHF
TRBJ1-1 TRBV10-3 CAIKRGLDTEAFF
TRBJ1-5 TRBV20-1 CSAIYQGWDNQPQHF
TRBJ2-1 TRBV29-1 CSGGQGATGEQFF
TRBJ2-7 TRBV7-8 CASSFHGRSSYEQYF
TRBJ2-5 TRBV7-8 CASSNGGRETQYF
TRBJ1-6 TRBV4-1 CASSQDRNSPLHF
- TRBV7-8 CASSLASGPYYNEQYF
TRBJ2-3 TRBV5-1 CASAPRSTDTQYF
TRBJ2-5 TRBV5-1 CASSLLAGDQETQYF
TRBJ1-2 TRBV20-1 CSARRQGYGYTF
TRBJ2-3 TRBV7-8 CASSSLLAESTDTQYF
TRBJ1-1 TRBV5-1 CASSAVGGSEAFF
- TRBV6-6 CASSTPPGTNQETQYF
TRBJ2-1 TRBV6-1 CASRRPGLENEQFF
TRBJ2-4 TRBV6-5 CASSSIKGLAGVGENIQYF
TRBJ2-7 TRBV2 CASSVLAREEQYF
TRBJ2-7 TRBV7-2 CASSLSGRDRVTYEQYF
TRBJ2-2 TRBV11-3 CASSHRTAAGELFF
TRBJ2-4 TRBV5-5 CASSLDPVGGVTSREQYF
TRBJ2-6 TRBV12-3/TRBV12-4 CASGPTGVGANVLTF
TRBJ2-1 TRBV30 CAWGAGTGVYNEQFF
TRBJ2-1 TRBV20-1 CSARSGPVWQFF
TRBJ1-1 TRBV12-3/TRBV12-4 CASSWDSMNTEAFF
TRBJ2-1 TRBV27 CASSLGAGGMYEQFF
TRBJ2-7 TRBV2 CASRGRGHSYEQYF
TRBJ2-3 TRBV10-3 CAISFDGDTQYF
TRBJ2-2 TRBV29-1 CSVGGLFANTGELFF
TRBJ1-4 TRBV4-1 CASSQDQGTNEKLFF
- TRBV2 CANSFSRQGSKYEQYF
TRBJ2-5 TRBV3-1 CASSQEGTLRREQYF
TRBJ1-1 TRBV12-3/TRBV12-4 CASSDRRVNTEAFF
TRBJ2-2 TRBV2 CASSLRGGSGELFF
TRBJ2-1 TRBV27 CASRLLGTGMYNEQFF
TRBJ2-3 TRBV7-2 CASSFRRQGGTDTQYF
TRBJ2-2 TRBV3-1 CASSLALAGDVGELFF
TRBJ2-3 TRBV29-1 CSVDQGFDTQYF
TRBJ1-2 TRBV29-1 CSAGAGGANYGYTF
TRBJ2-1 TRBV7-3 CASSLTGTGGTKQFF
TRBJ2-1 TRBV20-1 CSARGEGTSGRNEQFF